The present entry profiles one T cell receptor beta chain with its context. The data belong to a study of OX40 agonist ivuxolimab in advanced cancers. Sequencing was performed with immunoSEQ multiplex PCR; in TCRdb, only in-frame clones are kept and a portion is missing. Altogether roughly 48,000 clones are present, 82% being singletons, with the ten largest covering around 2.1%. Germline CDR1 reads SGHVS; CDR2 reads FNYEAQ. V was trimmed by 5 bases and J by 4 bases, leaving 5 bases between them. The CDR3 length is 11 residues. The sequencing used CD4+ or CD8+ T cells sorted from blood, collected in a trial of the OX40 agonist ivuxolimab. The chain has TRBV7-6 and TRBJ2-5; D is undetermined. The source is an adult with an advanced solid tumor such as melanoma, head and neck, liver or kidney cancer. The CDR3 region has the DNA TGTGCCAGCAGCCAGAGAGAGACCCAGTACTTC. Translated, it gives CASSQRETQYF.